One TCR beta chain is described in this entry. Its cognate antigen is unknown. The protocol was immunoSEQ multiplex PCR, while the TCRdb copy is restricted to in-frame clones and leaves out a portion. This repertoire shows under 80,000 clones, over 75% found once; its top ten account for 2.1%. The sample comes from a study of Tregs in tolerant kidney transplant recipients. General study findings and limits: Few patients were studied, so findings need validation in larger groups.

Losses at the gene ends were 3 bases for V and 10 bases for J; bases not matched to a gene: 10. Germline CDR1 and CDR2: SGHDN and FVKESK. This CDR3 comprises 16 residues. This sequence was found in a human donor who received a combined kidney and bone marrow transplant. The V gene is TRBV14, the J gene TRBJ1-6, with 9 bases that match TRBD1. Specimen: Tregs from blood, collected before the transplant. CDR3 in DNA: TGTGCCAGCAGCCACGGGACAGGGAGGTTAGAATCACCCCTCCACTTT. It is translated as CASSHGTGRLESPLHF.